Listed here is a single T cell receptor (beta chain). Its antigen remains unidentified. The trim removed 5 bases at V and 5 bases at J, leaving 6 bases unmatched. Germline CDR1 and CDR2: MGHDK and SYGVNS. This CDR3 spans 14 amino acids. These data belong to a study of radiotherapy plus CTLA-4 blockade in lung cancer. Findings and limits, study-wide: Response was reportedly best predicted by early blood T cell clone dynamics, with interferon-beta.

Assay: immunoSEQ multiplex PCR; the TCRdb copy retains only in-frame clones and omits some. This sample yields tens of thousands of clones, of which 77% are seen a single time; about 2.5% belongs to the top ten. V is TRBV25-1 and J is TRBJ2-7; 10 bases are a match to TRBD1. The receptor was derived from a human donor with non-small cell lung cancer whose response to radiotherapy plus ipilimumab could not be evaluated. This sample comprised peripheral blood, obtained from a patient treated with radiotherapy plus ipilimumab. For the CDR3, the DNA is TGTGCCAGCAGTATCGGGACAGGGGTCAACGAGCAGTACTTC. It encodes CASSIGTGVNEQYF.